This T cell receptor (beta chain) was recorded in a study of control samples from healthy donors and cancer patients. Using immunoSEQ multiplex PCR, the repertoire was profiled, and TCRdb retains in-frame clones only, with some absent. The profile shows about 51,000 clones, around 80% of them singletons. The CDR3 extends over 11 amino acids. Germline lookup yields CDR1 SNHLY and CDR2 FYNNEI. V lost 2 bases and J 4 bases, leaving 0 bases between the germline ends. The sequencing sample was made of blood. This TCR came from a man between 65 and 85 years old in good health. This chain joins TRBV2 and TRBJ2-1; D unclear. DNA of the CDR3: TGTGCCAGCAGTGAATACAATGAGCAGTTCTTC. Residues: CASSEYNEQFF.